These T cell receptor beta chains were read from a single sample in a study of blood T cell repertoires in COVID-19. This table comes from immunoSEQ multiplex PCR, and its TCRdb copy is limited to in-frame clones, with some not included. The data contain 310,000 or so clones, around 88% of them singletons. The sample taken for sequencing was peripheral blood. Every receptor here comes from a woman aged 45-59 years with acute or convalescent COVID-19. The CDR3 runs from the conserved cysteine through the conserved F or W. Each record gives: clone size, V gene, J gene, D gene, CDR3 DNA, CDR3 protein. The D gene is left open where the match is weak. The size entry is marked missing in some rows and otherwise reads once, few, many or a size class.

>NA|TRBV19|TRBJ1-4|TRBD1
TGTGCCAGTAGACTCAGGGGGACTAATGAAAAACTGTTTTTT
CASRLRGTNEKLFF
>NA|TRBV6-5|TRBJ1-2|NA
TGTGCCAGCAGTTACTCGGGAGGGAATAACTATGGCTACACCTTC
CASSYSGGNNYGYTF
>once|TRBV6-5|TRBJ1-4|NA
TGTGCCAGCAGTTATAGCAGAGGAGATGAAAAACTGTTTTTT
CASSYSRGDEKLFF
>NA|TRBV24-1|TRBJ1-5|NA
TGTGCCACCAGTGATACTCGGGGAGGACATAGCAATCAGCCCCAGCATTTT
CATSDTRGGHSNQPQHF
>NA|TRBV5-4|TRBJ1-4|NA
TGTGCCAGCAGCTCACAGGGAGGGGATGAAAAACTGTTTTTT
CASSSQGGDEKLFF
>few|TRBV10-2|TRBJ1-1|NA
TGCGCCAGCAGTGAAATCTGGGGACAGAACACTGAAGCTTTCTTT
CASSEIWGQNTEAFF
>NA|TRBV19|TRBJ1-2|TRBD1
TGTGCCAGTAGCCGGACAGGGTTTGGCTATGGCTACACCTTC
CASSRTGFGYGYTF
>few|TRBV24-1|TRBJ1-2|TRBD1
TGTGCCACCAGTGATTCGGGCAGGGGGGAGTATGGCTACACCTTC
CATSDSGRGEYGYTF
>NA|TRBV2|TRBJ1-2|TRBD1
TGTGCCAGCACCGGACAGGTCGAGGGCTACACCTTC
CASTGQVEGYTF
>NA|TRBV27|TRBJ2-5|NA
TGTGCCAGCAGTCCGACAGTCCAAGAGACCCAGTACTTC
CASSPTVQETQYF
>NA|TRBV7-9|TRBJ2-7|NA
TGTGCCAGCAGCCCGATGAGTGTGTCCGAGCAGTACTTC
CASSPMSVSEQYF
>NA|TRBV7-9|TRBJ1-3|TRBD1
TGTGCCAGCAGCTTGGGAACCGGACAGGGCGAAGCTGGAAACACCATATATTTT
CASSLGTGQGEAGNTIYF
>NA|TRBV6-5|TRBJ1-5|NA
TGTGCCAGCAGGACAGGCGGCAATCAGCCCCAGCATTTT
CASRTGGNQPQHF
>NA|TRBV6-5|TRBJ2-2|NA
TGTGCCAGCAGTTACTCGATAGCCGGGGAGCTGTTTTTT
CASSYSIAGELFF
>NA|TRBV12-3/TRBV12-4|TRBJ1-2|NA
TGTGCCAGCAGCCGTCTCGGGGGGCGGGGCTACACCTTC
CASSRLGGRGYTF
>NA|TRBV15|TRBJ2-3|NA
TGTGCCACCAGCCTTCTAGGAGTAACAGATACGCAGTATTTT
CATSLLGVTDTQYF
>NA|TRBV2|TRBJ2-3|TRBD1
TGTGCCAGCGACAGGGGAAGTTTCACAGATACGCAGTATTTT
CASDRGSFTDTQYF
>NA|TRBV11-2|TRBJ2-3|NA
TGTGCCAGCAGCTTACCCGGGAGTAGGACAGATACGCAGTATTTT
CASSLPGSRTDTQYF
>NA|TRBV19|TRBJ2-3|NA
TGTGCCAGTAACAGGGCCCTCCCCACAGATACGCAGTATTTT
CASNRALPTDTQYF
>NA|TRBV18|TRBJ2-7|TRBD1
TGTGCCAGCACCGGACAGGGGGGGGACGAGCAGTACTTC
CASTGQGGDEQYF
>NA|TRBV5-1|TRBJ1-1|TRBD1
TGCGCCAGCAGAGACAGGGGAAGAGGTGAAGCTTTCTTT
CASRDRGRGEAFF
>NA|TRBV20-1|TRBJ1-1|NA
TGCAGTGCTAGGGAGCCCACTGAAGCTTTCTTT
CSAREPTEAFF
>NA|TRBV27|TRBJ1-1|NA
TGTGCCAGCGGTCTGGCTGGTAACACTGAAGCTTTCTTT
CASGLAGNTEAFF
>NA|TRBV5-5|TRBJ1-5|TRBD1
TGTGCCAGCAGCTTGGCCGTGGGACAGGGGGCGAAGCCCCAGCATTTT
CASSLAVGQGAKPQHF
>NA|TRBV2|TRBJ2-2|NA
TGTGCCAGCAGTGACCCCGGACTAAACGTCGACACCGGGGAGCTGTTTTTT
CASSDPGLNVDTGELFF
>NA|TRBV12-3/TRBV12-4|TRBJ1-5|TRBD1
TGTGCCAGCAGACAGGGGGGTCAGCCCCAGCATTTT
CASRQGGQPQHF
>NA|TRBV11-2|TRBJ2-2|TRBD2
TGTGCCAGCAGACTGATAGCGGGGGGCCCTGCCGGGGAGCTGTTTTTT
CASRLIAGGPAGELFF
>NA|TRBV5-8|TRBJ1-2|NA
TGTGCCAGCAGCCAACGACAGTTACACTATGGCTACACCTTC
CASSQRQLHYGYTF
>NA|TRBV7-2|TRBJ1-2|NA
TGTGCCAGCAGCTCGGACAGCGCTCCTTATGGCTACACCTTC
CASSSDSAPYGYTF
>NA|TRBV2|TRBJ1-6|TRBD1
TGTGCCAGCAGCCCCCGTACAGGGGGCAATTCACCCCTCCACTTT
CASSPRTGGNSPLHF
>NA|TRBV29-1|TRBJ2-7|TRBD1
TGCAGCGCGGGCCGGGACAGGGTTTACGAGCAGTACTTC
CSAGRDRVYEQYF
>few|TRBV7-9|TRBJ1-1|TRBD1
TGTGCCAGCAGCTTTGGGACAGACACTGAAGCTTTCTTT
CASSFGTDTEAFF
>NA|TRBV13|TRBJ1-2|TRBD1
TGTGCCAGCAGCTCCCTTAGACAGGGGGCGGGATATTTCTATGGCTACACCTTC
CASSSLRQGAGYFYGYTF
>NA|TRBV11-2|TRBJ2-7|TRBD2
TGTGCCAGCAGCCCCGGACTAGCGGACGAGCAGTACTTC
CASSPGLADEQYF
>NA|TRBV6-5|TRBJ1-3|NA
TGTGCCAGCAGTTATTCACAGGTTTCCTCTGGAAACACCATATATTTT
CASSYSQVSSGNTIYF
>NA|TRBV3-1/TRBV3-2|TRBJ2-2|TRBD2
TGTGCCAGCAGCCCGGGACTAATAAACACCGGGGAGCTGTTTTTT
CASSPGLINTGELFF
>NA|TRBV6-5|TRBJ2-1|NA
TGTGCCAGCAGTTACAGTGGGCCCAATGAGCAGTTCTTC
CASSYSGPNEQFF
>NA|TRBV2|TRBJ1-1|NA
TGTGCCAGCAGTGTACATTCACAGGGCGTTGAAGCTTTCTTT
CASSVHSQGVEAFF
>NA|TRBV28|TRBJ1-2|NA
TGTGCCAGCAGTCCAACAGGGCCGCCCTATGGCTACACCTTC
CASSPTGPPYGYTF
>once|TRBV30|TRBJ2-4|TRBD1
TGTGCCTGGAGTGACAGGGGAAGGGGAATGGACATTCAGTACTTC
CAWSDRGRGMDIQYF
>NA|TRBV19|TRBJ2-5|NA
TGTGCCAGTAGTATGATAGGTGGGGGCGAGAAGACCCAGTACTTC
CASSMIGGGEKTQYF